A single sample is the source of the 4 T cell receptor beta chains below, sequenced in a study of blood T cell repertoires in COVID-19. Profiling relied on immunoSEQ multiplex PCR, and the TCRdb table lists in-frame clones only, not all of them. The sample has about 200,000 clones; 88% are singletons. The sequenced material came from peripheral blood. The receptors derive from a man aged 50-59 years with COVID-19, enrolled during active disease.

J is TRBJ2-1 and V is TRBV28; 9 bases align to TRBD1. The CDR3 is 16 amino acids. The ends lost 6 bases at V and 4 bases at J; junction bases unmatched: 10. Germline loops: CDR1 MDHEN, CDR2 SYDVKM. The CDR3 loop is CASSRPGQGFYNEQFF. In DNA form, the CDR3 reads TGTGCCAGCAGCCGCCCGGGACAGGGTTTTTACAATGAGCAGTTCTTC.

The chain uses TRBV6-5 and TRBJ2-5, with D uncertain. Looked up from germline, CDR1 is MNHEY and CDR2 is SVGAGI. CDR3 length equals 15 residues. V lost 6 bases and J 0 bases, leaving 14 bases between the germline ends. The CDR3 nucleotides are TGTGCCAGCAGACCTACTGAGGTTCACCAAGAGACCCAGTACTTC. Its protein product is CASRPTEVHQETQYF.

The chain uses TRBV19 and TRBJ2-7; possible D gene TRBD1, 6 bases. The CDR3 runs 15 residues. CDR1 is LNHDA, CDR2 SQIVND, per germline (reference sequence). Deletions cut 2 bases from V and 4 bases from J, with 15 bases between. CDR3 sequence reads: CASSISSRGSYEQYF. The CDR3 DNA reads TGTGCCAGTAGTATATCTTCCAGGGGAAGTTACGAGCAGTACTTC. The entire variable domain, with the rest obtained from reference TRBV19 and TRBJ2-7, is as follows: DGGITQSPKYLFRKEGQNVTLSCEQNLNHDAMYWYRQDPGQGLRLIYYSQIVNDFQKGDIAEGYSVSREKKESFPLTVTSAQKNPTAFYLCASSISSRGSYEQYFGPGTRLTVT.

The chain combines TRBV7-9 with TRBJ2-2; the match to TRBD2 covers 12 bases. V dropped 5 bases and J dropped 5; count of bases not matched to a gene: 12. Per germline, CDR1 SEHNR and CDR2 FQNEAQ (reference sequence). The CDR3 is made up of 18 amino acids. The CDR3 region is CASSPGSSGRAATGELFF. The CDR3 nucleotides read TGTGCCAGCAGCCCCGGGTCTAGCGGGAGGGCAGCGACCGGGGAGCTGTTTTTT.